This passage covers 28 T cell receptor beta chains from one sample sequenced in a study of cytomegalovirus exposure and HLA in healthy donors. Both 60 Vbeta primers and 13 Jbeta primers went into the PCR. Repertoires were generated with immunoSEQ multiplex PCR, while TCRdb's copy carries only in-frame clones and drops some. The sample contains approximately 190,000 clones, roughly 82% of which appear only once. Sequenced material: PBMCs. Source of these receptors: a woman aged 50 to 60 in good health and CMV-seropositive.

The V gene is TRBV9, the J gene TRBJ2-1; 10 nucleotides match TRBD1. Trimming at V came to 3 bases and at J to 3 bases, leaving 9 bases not matched to a gene. The CDR3 is 17 residues long. Germline CDR1 SGDLS, CDR2 YYNGEE. In DNA, the CDR3 is TGTGCCAGCAGCGCCCAAGAGGGGACAGGGGTCTACAATGAGCAGTTCTTC. Amino acids: CASSAQEGTGVYNEQFF.

The chain carries TRBV29-1 and TRBJ2-3, with D perhaps matching TRBD1 (6 bases). CDR1 is SQVTM and CDR2 is ANQGSEA in the germline V gene. The CDR3 length is 13 residues. With 5 bases removed from V and 8 bases from J, the gap between germline ends came to 17 bases. CDR3 bases: TGCAGCGTTTCAGGGGATTTTCCGGGTACGCAGTATTTT. The encoded protein is CSVSGDFPGTQYF.

J is TRBJ2-1 and V is TRBV10-2, with D tentatively TRBD1 (6 bases). There are 13 residues in the CDR3. CDR1 WSHSY and CDR2 SAAADI come from the germline V gene. Trimming removed 7 bases at V and 6 bases at J, with 13 bases between. CDR3 amino acids: CASTQGWGNEQFF. The DNA for the CDR3 is TGCGCCAGCACCCAGGGGTGGGGCAATGAGCAGTTCTTC.

The chain combines TRBV6-5 with TRBJ1-2; a weak D match, TRBD1 (6 bases). V was trimmed by 0 bases and J by 4 bases, leaving 15 bases between them. The CDR3 length is 16 residues. CDR1 MNHEY and CDR2 SVGAGI come from the germline V gene. This chain's CDR3 is CASSYSGQGLLYGYTF. In DNA form, the CDR3 reads TGTGCCAGCAGTTACTCAGGGCAGGGGCTTCTCTATGGCTACACCTTC.

The chain has TRBV27 and TRBJ1-2; a possible D gene is TRBD1 (6 bases). CDR3 size: 15 residues. V was clipped by 4 bases and J by 7 bases, with 19 bases between them. Germline values: CDR1 MNHEY, CDR2 SMNVEV (reference sequence). The DNA for the CDR3 is TGTGCCAGCAGTTCACCCCGAGGGGGGGGCTGTGGCTACACCTTC. Its translation is CASSSPRGGGCGYTF.

The chain links TRBV5-4 to TRBJ2-7; TRBD2 is a possible D gene (6 bases). The CDR3 spans 14 residues. V lost 0 bases to trimming and J lost 2 bases, with 9 bases between them. The germline V gene has CDR1 SGHNT and CDR2 YYREEE (reference sequence). CDR3 in amino acids: CASSLGGVTYEQYF. DNA of the CDR3: TGTGCCAGCAGCTTGGGCGGGGTCACCTACGAGCAGTACTTC.

This rearrangement joins TRBV5-6 to TRBJ2-3, with 9 bases aligning to TRBD2. The length of the CDR3 is 16 residues. Germline V CDR1 and CDR2: SGHDT, YYEEEE. With V trimmed by 0 bases and J by 3 bases, 5 bases remained unmatched. CDR3 DNA: TGTGCCAGCAGCTTGGTTGCGGGGGGGCGGACAGATACGCAGTATTTT. Encoded protein: CASSLVAGGRTDTQYF.

V gene TRBV9 combines with J gene TRBJ2-1; TRBD2 matches at 9 bases. V was clipped by 0 bases and J by 8 bases; unmatched bases: 6. CDR3 size: 15 residues. Germline V gene sequence: CDR1 SGDLS, CDR2 YYNGEE. This CDR3 reads CASSVVAGGYYEQFF. CDR3 sequence (DNA): TGTGCCAGCAGCGTAGTTGCGGGGGGGTACTATGAGCAGTTCTTC.

This clone was picked up one time. This rearrangement joins TRBV9 to TRBJ1-3, with D perhaps matching TRBD1 (6 bases). Germline V lookup: CDR1 SGDLS, CDR2 YYNGEE. The CDR3 length is 16 residues. The V gene lost 4 bases and the J gene lost 5 bases, with 19 bases spanning the gap. The CDR3, as DNA: TGTGCCAGCAGCTCCGGGACACTATCAACTAGAAACACCATATATTTT. Its translation is CASSSGTLSTRNTIYF.

V usage is TRBV19 and J usage is TRBJ1-2, with D unclear. This CDR3 has 12 residues. Trimming cost V 1 base and J 8 bases, with 8 bases left between them. In germline, CDR1 is LNHDA, CDR2 SQIVND (reference sequence). CDR3 residues: CASSIAGVGYTF. As DNA, the CDR3 is TGTGCCAGTAGTATAGCCGGGGTCGGCTACACCTTC.

V usage is TRBV11-2 and J usage is TRBJ2-5; TRBD2 agrees at 10 bases. V lost 0 bases and J lost 10; bases outside the gene matches: 5. From germline, CDR1 is SGHAT and CDR2 FQNNGV. This CDR3 has 14 amino acids. The CDR3 protein is CASSLDVSGGLQYF. In DNA form, the CDR3 reads TGTGCCAGCAGCTTAGATGTTAGCGGGGGGCTCCAGTACTTC.

The table lists this clone with a few counts. V usage is TRBV11-2 and J usage is TRBJ2-7; no reliable D call. CDR1 is SGHAT and CDR2 is FQNNGV in the germline V gene. Trimming removed 5 bases at V and 2 bases at J, with 10 bases between. The CDR3 sequence is 13 residues long. The CDR3 here is CASSQQSTYEQYF. The CDR3 region has the DNA TGTGCCAGCAGCCAACAATCAACCTACGAGCAGTACTTC.

The V and J genes are TRBV10-3 and TRBJ1-1; 10 nucleotides match TRBD1. The CDR3 spans 16 residues. V lost 6 bases and J lost 3; bases outside the gene matches: 10. Germline V gene sequence: CDR1 ENHRY, CDR2 SYGVKD. In DNA form, the CDR3 reads TGTGCCATCAGCCCGACAGGGGGCCTTGAGCACACTGAAGCTTTCTTT. It codes for CAISPTGGLEHTEAFF.

This chain links TRBV5-4 with TRBJ2-5; D is unresolved. Germline CDR1 is SGHNT and CDR2 is YYREEE (reference sequence). The CDR3 totals 14 residues. Trimming left V 3 bases short and J 2 bases short, with 11 bases between. The CDR3 sequence is CASSSGAAQETQYF. CDR3 coding DNA: TGTGCCAGCAGCTCGGGTGCAGCACAAGAGACCCAGTACTTC.

The chain combines TRBV14 with TRBJ1-5; tentative D call: TRBD1 (6 bases). V lost 3 bases and J 6 bases, leaving 9 bases between the germline ends. The CDR3 is made up of 13 amino acids. Germline values: CDR1 SGHDN, CDR2 FVKESK. This chain's CDR3 is CASSQDSTQPQHF. CDR3 nucleotide sequence: TGTGCCAGCAGCCAGGACAGTACTCAGCCCCAGCATTTT.

V is TRBV10-3 and J is TRBJ2-1; possible D gene TRBD2, 6 bases. Trimming shortened V by 10 bases and J by 7 bases, and 20 bases separated the two germline ends. CDR1 is ENHRY and CDR2 is SYGVKD in the germline V gene. The CDR3 sequence is 14 residues long. The CDR3 coding sequence is TGTGCCACCAACCGGGGAGGCAGGGAGAATGAGCAGTTCTTC. Encoded protein: CATNRGGRENEQFF.

CDR3 in DNA: TGTGCCAGCAGCTTTGGACAGGGCGATCAGCCCCAGCATTTT. Translating it yields CASSFGQGDQPQHF. The chain is built from TRBV2 and TRBJ1-5; 8 positions agree with TRBD1. CDR1 and CDR2 from the germline V gene are SNHLY and FYNNEI. This CDR3 comprises 14 residues. V dropped 6 bases and J dropped 5; count of bases not matched to a gene: 6.

The CDR3 is CASSVRGADTQYF. The CDR3 bases are TGTGCCAGCAGCGTGCGGGGGGCCGATACGCAGTATTTT. The chain uses TRBV6-4 and TRBJ2-3; 8 bases fit TRBD2. The CDR3 covers 13 residues. The trim removed 6 bases at V and 6 bases at J, leaving 5 bases unmatched. Germline V gene lookup returns CDR1 MRHNA and CDR2 SNTAGT.

The J gene is TRBJ2-7, the V gene TRBV7-2, with 7 nucleotides matching TRBD1. V lost 5 bases and J lost 0; bases outside the gene matches: 7. CDR3 length equals 15 residues. Germline lookup yields CDR1 SGHTA and CDR2 FQGNSA. This chain's CDR3 is CASSERTGFSYEQYF. CDR3 DNA sequence: TGTGCCAGCAGCGAAAGGACAGGTTTCTCCTACGAGCAGTACTTC.

This rearrangement joins TRBV30 to TRBJ2-1, with D possibly matching TRBD2 (7 bases). Germline CDR1 is GTSNPN and CDR2 is SVGIG (reference sequence). The CDR3 is 13 residues long. Deletions cut 4 bases from V and 6 bases from J, with 13 bases between. CDR3 amino acids: CAWNRGAGNEQFF. The CDR3 DNA reads as TGTGCCTGGAATCGGGGGGCCGGCAATGAGCAGTTCTTC. Drawing the rest from reference TRBV30 and TRBJ2-1, the complete variable domain is SQTIHQWPATLVQPVGSPLSLECTVEGTSNPNLYWYRQAAGRGLQLLFYSVGIGQISSEVPQNLSASRPQDRQFILSSKKLLLSDSGFYLCAWNRGAGNEQFFGPGTRLTVL.

This rearrangement joins TRBV5-1 to TRBJ2-1; 8 positions match TRBD2. The CDR3 is 16 residues long. From germline, CDR1 is SGHRS and CDR2 YFSETQ. Trimming cost V 0 bases and J 1 base; bases outside gene matches: 3. CDR3 sequence (DNA): TGCGCCAGCAGCTTGGTGGTAGCGGGGTCCTACAATGAGCAGTTCTTC. Translating gives CASSLVVAGSYNEQFF. Filled out from reference TRBV5-1 and TRBJ2-1, the complete variable domain reads KAGVTQTPRYLIKTRGQQVTLSCSPISGHRSVSWYQQTPGQGLQFLFEYFSETQRNKGNFPGRFSGRQFSNSRSEMNVSTLELGDSALYLCASSLVVAGSYNEQFFGPGTRLTVL.

The genes are TRBV19 and TRBJ2-5; D remains unclear. Trimming stripped 3 bases from V and 1 base from J, with 6 bases between. The CDR3 loop spans 13 amino acids. Germline V gene sequence: CDR1 LNHDA, CDR2 SQIVND (reference sequence). This chain's CDR3 is CASSIRFQETQYF. As DNA, the CDR3 is TGTGCCAGTAGTATTAGATTCCAAGAGACCCAGTACTTC.

This clone appeared once. At one of its ends the junction is not consistent with the germline gene, which may arise from a read error. The same CDR3 also results from other DNA sequences found in this sample. This sequence joins TRBV28 and TRBJ2-2, with 10 bases matching TRBD1. The CDR3 loop spans 17 amino acids. CDR1 is MDHEN, CDR2 SYDVKM, per germline. CDR3 DNA: TGTGCCAGCAGTCCCCCCCGACAGGGGGCCTATTCCGGGGAACTGTTTTTT. Translating gives CASSPPRQGAYSGELFF.

The V and J genes are TRBV21-1 and TRBJ2-2; TRBD1 reflects the table's D call only, with no check against the DNA. TRBV21-1 is noted as a pseudogene. The CDR3 sequence is 18 residues long. DNA of the CDR3: TGTGCCAGCAGCACTACTGTCGGGTGGAGGGGGCGGCCCGGGGAGCTGTTTTTT. It yields the protein CASSTTVGWRGRPGELFF.

Here the CDR3 reads CASRPLENTGELFF. The DNA for the CDR3 is TGTGCCAGCAGGCCTCTAGAGAACACCGGGGAGCTGTTTTTT. V and J are TRBV27 and TRBJ2-2; D gene uncertain. Germline V CDR1 and CDR2: MNHEY, SMNVEV (reference sequence). The CDR3 runs to 14 residues. V lost 6 bases and J lost 1, with 9 bases in between.

This chain connects TRBV5-1 to TRBJ1-1, with D perhaps matching TRBD1 (6 bases). This CDR3 comprises 15 residues. V shed 4 bases and J shed 1 base, with 14 bases lying between them. Germline V gives CDR1 SGHRS, CDR2 YFSETQ. The CDR3 loop reads CASSLLTGKNTEAFF. DNA for the CDR3: TGCGCCAGCAGCCTCCTAACAGGGAAGAACACTGAAGCTTTCTTT.

This clone was observed a few times. This chain uses TRBV29-1 with TRBJ2-5; no reliable D call. CDR1 and CDR2 (germline): SQVTM, ANQGSEA. There are 13 residues in the CDR3. Trimming took 4 bases from V and 7 from J, leaving 16 bases between them. In DNA, the CDR3 is TGCAGCGTTGTTTATTCCTCGAGTGTGACCCAGTACTTC. Amino acid sequence: CSVVYSSSVTQYF.

The sample holds a few counts of this clone. This chain joins TRBV5-6 and TRBJ2-7, with 7 bases aligning to TRBD2. This CDR3 contains 17 residues. J gave up 3 bases and V 3 bases, and 15 bases lay outside the gene matches. The V gene's germline CDR1 is SGHDT and CDR2 YYEEEE. The CDR3 DNA is TGTGCCAGCAGCTCGACAATCGGGAGGCAGGGAAGCTACGAGCAGTACTTC. It yields the protein CASSSTIGRQGSYEQYF.